The text below deals with one TCR beta chain. The antigen remains undetermined. Clones were read by immunoSEQ multiplex PCR, and TCRdb kept only the in-frame ones, dropping some. The sample lists 300,000 to 450,000 clones; 92% were seen once. Germline values: CDR1 SGHAT, CDR2 FQDESV (reference sequence). V lost 5 bases and J 0 bases, leaving 10 bases between the germline ends. CDR3 size: 14 residues. The record originates from a study of Ad26.COV2.S vaccination and SARS-CoV-2 variants. Findings and limits, study-wide: Breadth, reportedly substantial, characterized the spike-specific CD8+ and CD4+ T cell responses after vaccination. In TCR breadth and depth analyses, total T cell responses may have been underestimated.

The rearrangement links TRBV11-1 to TRBJ1-1; the D gene is possibly TRBD1 (5 bases). The sample was peripheral blood, taken after recovery from COVID-19. This TCR came from a human donor who had recovered from COVID-19. The CDR3 protein is CASSRDGMNTEAFF. As DNA, the CDR3 is TGTGCCAGCAGCCGGGACGGAATGAACACTGAAGCTTTCTTT.